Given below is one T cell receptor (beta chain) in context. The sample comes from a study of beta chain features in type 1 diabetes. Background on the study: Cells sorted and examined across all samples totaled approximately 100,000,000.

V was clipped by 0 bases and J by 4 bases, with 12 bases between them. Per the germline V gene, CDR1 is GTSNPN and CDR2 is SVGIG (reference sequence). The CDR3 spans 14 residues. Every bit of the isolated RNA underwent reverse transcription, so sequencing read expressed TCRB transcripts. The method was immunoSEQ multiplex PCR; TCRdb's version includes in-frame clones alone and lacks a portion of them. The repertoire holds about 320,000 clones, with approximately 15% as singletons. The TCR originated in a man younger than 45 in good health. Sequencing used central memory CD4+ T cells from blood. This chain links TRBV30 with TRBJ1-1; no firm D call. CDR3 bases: TGTGCCTGGAGTGTAGCGGGTCTCAGCACTGAAGCTTTCTTT. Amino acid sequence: CAWSVAGLSTEAFF.